This T cell receptor beta chain was captured by sequencing in a study of graft-versus-host responses after intestinal transplantation. Turning to the study itself: Each recipient received anti-thymocyte globulin induction, then tacrolimus and steroids for approximately three years.

Profiling relied on immunoSEQ multiplex PCR, and the TCRdb table lists in-frame clones only, not all of them. Found here are over 100,000 clones, more than 90% of them singletons; the top ten hold about 0.2%. Concerning this clone: Its antigen remains unknown.

CDR1 SGHRS and CDR2 YFSETQ come from the germline V gene. This CDR3 has 16 amino acids. Trimming left V 0 bases short and J 0 bases short, with 11 bases between. General study results and limits: Present in recipient marrow, GvH clones included some that appeared first in ileum or blood.

The chain combines TRBV5-1 with TRBJ2-3, with D tentatively TRBD1 (5 bases). The sequence derives from a human donor who was the organ donor for an intestinal transplant. The source was unstimulated CD4+ T cells sorted from spleen or lymph node cells, collected before transplant. The DNA for the CDR3 is TGCGCCAGCAGCTTGGCTACAGGCCCTAGCACAGATACGCAGTATTTT. It encodes CASSLATGPSTDTQYF. Supplemented by reference TRBV5-1 and TRBJ2-3, the full variable domain reads KAGVTQTPRYLIKTRGQQVTLSCSPISGHRSVSWYQQTPGQGLQFLFEYFSETQRNKGNFPGRFSGRQFSNSRSEMNVSTLELGDSALYLCASSLATGPSTDTQYFGPGTRLTVL.